The sequence of this TCR beta chain was determined in a study of shared clonotypes between healthy human individuals. Method: immunoSEQ multiplex PCR; TCRdb's copy keeps in-frame clones and lacks some. The sample includes roughly 850,000 clones, approximately 96% of them seen just once. Naive CD8 cells lacked CD45RO, underwent positive selection for CCR7 and left out terminally differentiated effector memory CD45RA+ cells. There were no recent acute infections or vaccinations among the donors, who were healthy HIV-negative adults. For this clone: Its antigen is undetermined.

Overall study findings and caveats: Across subsets, estimated richness was generally greater for naive than for memory populations.

Per the germline V gene, CDR1 is LNHDA and CDR2 is SQIVND (reference sequence). V was clipped by 2 bases and J by 1 base; unmatched bases: 7. This CDR3 is 16 amino acids long. Input material: naive CD8+ T cells sorted from blood. This TCR came from a man aged 30 to 39 in good health. V is TRBV19 and J is TRBJ1-2, with 7 bases identical to TRBD1. The CDR3 nucleotides read TGTGCCAGTAGTATACTAGGAGGGACAGATAACTATGGCTACACCTTC. As protein: CASSILGGTDNYGYTF. Supplemented by reference TRBV19 and TRBJ1-2, the full variable domain reads DGGITQSPKYLFRKEGQNVTLSCEQNLNHDAMYWYRQDPGQGLRLIYYSQIVNDFQKGDIAEGYSVSREKKESFPLTVTSAQKNPTAFYLCASSILGGTDNYGYTFGSGTRLTVV.